A single sample gave rise to the 10 T cell receptor beta chains below, sequenced in a study of OX40 agonist ivuxolimab in advanced cancers. Profiling relied on immunoSEQ multiplex PCR, and the TCRdb table lists in-frame clones only, not all of them. The table lists about 58,000 clones, 87% of them singletons. The specimen comprised CD4+ or CD8+ T cells sorted from blood, sampled in a trial of the OX40 agonist ivuxolimab. These receptors all come from an adult with an advanced solid tumor such as melanoma, head and neck, liver or kidney cancer.

The rearrangement joins TRBV5-4 to TRBJ2-2; D possibly corresponds to TRBD2 (5 bases). CDR1 is SGHNT, CDR2 YYREEE, per germline (reference sequence). V lost 9 bases and J lost 2, with 20 bases in between. The CDR3 has 16 amino acids. The CDR3 region has the DNA TGTGCCACCCAGAGGGTGGCGGCTCTAAACACCGGGGAGCTGTTTTTT. It translates to CATQRVAALNTGELFF.

Details on this clone: The sample has other DNA sequences that encode this CDR3 too. V usage is TRBV9 and J usage is TRBJ2-3; 9 nucleotides agree with TRBD1. Germline CDR1 reads SGDLS; CDR2 reads YYNGEE. After removal of 3 bases from V and 1 base from J, the junction contained 3 bases not matched to a gene. CDR3 length equals 15 residues. The CDR3 DNA is TGTGCCAGCAGCGCTAGACAGGGGGGCACAGATACGCAGTATTTT. This encodes CASSARQGGTDTQYF. Combining the CDR3 with reference TRBV9 and TRBJ2-3 gives the whole variable domain DSGVTQTPKHLITATGQRVTLRCSPRSGDLSVYWYQQSLDQGLQFLIQYYNGEERAKGNILERFSAQQFPDLHSELNLSSLELGDSALYFCASSARQGGTDTQYFGPGTRLTVL.

The chain joins TRBV11-3 to TRBJ1-3, with D perhaps matching TRBD1 (6 bases). Deletions cut 1 base from V and 4 bases from J, with 11 bases between. Germline CDR1 and CDR2: SGHNT and YENEEA. This CDR3 contains 15 residues. DNA for the CDR3: TGTGCCAGCAGCTTAGGGTGGACAGCCGGAAACACCATATATTTT. It encodes CASSLGWTAGNTIYF.

The rearrangement joins TRBV28 to TRBJ2-7; either TRBD1 or TRBD2 may fit D (5 bases each). The CDR3 contains 18 residues. The germline V gene has CDR1 MDHEN and CDR2 SYDVKM. Between the trimmed V and J ends, which lost 0 bases and 5 bases, there was a span of 23 bases. The CDR3 spells CASSLWPLGAGVTHEQYF. DNA of the CDR3: TGTGCCAGCAGTTTATGGCCCCTAGGGGCGGGTGTGACCCACGAGCAGTACTTC.

This chain joins TRBV30 and TRBJ1-3, with D hard to call. Between the trimmed V and J ends, which lost 0 bases and 1 base, there was a span of 7 bases. The CDR3 is 14 amino acids. The germline CDR1 and CDR2 sequences are GTSNPN and SVGIG (reference sequence). The CDR3 loop reads CAWSVTQSGNTIYF. The CDR3 bases are TGTGCCTGGAGTGTAACGCAGTCTGGAAACACCATATATTTT. The full variable domain, rest sourced from reference TRBV30 and TRBJ1-3, is SQTIHQWPATLVQPVGSPLSLECTVEGTSNPNLYWYRQAAGRGLQLLFYSVGIGQISSEVPQNLSASRPQDRQFILSSKKLLLSDSGFYLCAWSVTQSGNTIYFGEGSWLTVV.

The chain is built from TRBV29-1 and TRBJ2-5; tentatively, D is TRBD1 (6 bases). The V gene's germline CDR1 is SQVTM and CDR2 ANQGSEA. V was trimmed by 1 base and J by 5 bases, leaving 14 bases between them. This CDR3 is built from 14 residues. The CDR3 region has the DNA TGCAGCGTTGAAGTGTCAGGGGTGGGGGAGACCCAGTACTTC. It yields the protein CSVEVSGVGETQYF. The entire variable domain, with the rest obtained from reference TRBV29-1 and TRBJ2-5, is as follows: SAVISQKPSRDICQRGTSLTIQCQVDSQVTMMFWYRQQPGQSLTLIATANQGSEATYESGFVIDKFPISRPNLTFSTLTVSNMSPEDSSIYLCSVEVSGVGETQYFGPGTRLLVL.

This chain connects TRBV5-1 to TRBJ2-2, with D unresolved. CDR1 and CDR2 (germline): SGHRS, YFSETQ. The CDR3 is made up of 13 amino acids. Trimming removed 4 bases at V and 5 bases at J, with 9 bases between. The CDR3 DNA sequence: TGCGCCAGCAGCGTGTTATTGACCGGGGAGCTGTTTTTT. Its protein is CASSVLLTGELFF.

The chain joins TRBV5-1 to TRBJ1-4; a weak D match, TRBD1 (6 bases). Germline assignment: CDR1 SGHRS and CDR2 YFSETQ. Trimming pared 2 bases from V and 4 bases from J, leaving 9 bases between. This CDR3 is built from 14 residues. DNA of the CDR3: TGCGCCAGCAGCTTAGAGGGGGGTAATGAAAAACTGTTTTTT. Translation: CASSLEGGNEKLFF.

The chain is built from TRBV7-9 and TRBJ2-1, with D tentatively TRBD2 (7 bases). The CDR3 consists of 19 residues. Deletions cut 4 bases from V and 5 bases from J, with 27 bases between. In germline, CDR1 is SEHNR, CDR2 FQNEAQ (reference sequence). As DNA, the CDR3 is TGTGCCAGCAGCTCCTTTGGGGGGGGACCTCAGGGGTTTAACAATGAGCAGTTCTTC. Translating it yields CASSSFGGGPQGFNNEQFF.

For the CDR3, the DNA is TGTGCCAGCAGTCCCCAATATACGCAGTATTTT. This sequence encodes CASSPQYTQYF. V gene TRBV6-1 combines with J gene TRBJ2-3, with D unclear. Germline loops: CDR1 MNHNS, CDR2 SASEGT. The CDR3 runs 11 residues. Trimming cost V 5 bases and J 7 bases, with 7 bases left between them.